This TCR beta chain is from a study of T cell responses to AZD1222 COVID-19 vaccine. General study findings and limits: Possibly, clonal diversity was underestimated; donors were largely white British and included more females.

Only in-frame clones appear in the TCRdb table, and some are missing; sequencing was by immunoSEQ multiplex PCR. The sample has almost 65,000 clones, roughly 84% seen once; the top ten hold about 7%. CDR3 length equals 16 residues. Looked up from germline, CDR1 is SGHRS and CDR2 is YFSETQ. The germline V and J ends were trimmed by 1 base and 0 bases, with 13 bases remaining between them. Comments on this clone: Antigen specificity is unknown.

The sequence was obtained from an adult in good health. V gene TRBV5-1 combines with J gene TRBJ1-1, with D possibly being TRBD1 (6 bases). Sequenced material: peripheral blood, taken on day 0 of AZD1222 vaccination. DNA for the CDR3: TGCGCCAGCAGCTTGAAACAGGGAACGATGAACACTGAAGCTTTCTTT. It encodes CASSLKQGTMNTEAFF.